One and the same sample provided the 29 T cell receptor beta chains below, sequenced in a study of cytomegalovirus exposure and HLA in healthy donors. The PCR made use of 60 Vbeta and 13 Jbeta primers. Measured with immunoSEQ multiplex PCR; TCRdb has only the in-frame clones, and not every one. The sample has 150,000 to 200,000 clones, approximately 78% seen once; the top ten hold roughly 13%. What was sequenced was PBMCs. Receptors originate from a woman in her twenties or thirties in good health and CMV-seropositive.

The V gene is TRBV13, the J gene TRBJ2-7; 7 nucleotides align to TRBD2. The germline V gene encodes CDR1 PRHDT and CDR2 FYEKMQ (reference sequence). Trimming at V came to 2 bases and at J to 6 bases, leaving 7 bases not matched to a gene. The CDR3 totals 14 residues. Here the CDR3 reads CASSLSLAAGEQYF. The CDR3, as DNA: TGTGCCAGCAGCTTATCCCTAGCGGCGGGCGAGCAGTACTTC.

As to this clone: A junction boundary mismatches the germline segment, possibly from a read error. V usage is TRBV7-9 and J usage is TRBJ2-3, with D tentatively TRBD2 (6 bases). The CDR3 consists of 14 residues. Germline lookup yields CDR1 SEHNR and CDR2 FQNEAQ (reference sequence). The CDR3 DNA reads as TGTGCCAGCAGCTCCCCTACTAGCACAGATGCGCAGTATTTT. It translates to CASSSPTSTDAQYF.

The V gene is TRBV6-5, the J gene TRBJ1-1, with TRBD1 matching 7 bases. CDR1 and CDR2 from the germline V gene are MNHEY and SVGAGI. The CDR3 has 14 residues. Unmatched junction bases numbered 12, after V lost 7 bases and J lost 7 bases. The CDR3 protein is CASIVTGDGDEAFF. The CDR3 DNA reads as TGTGCCAGCATTGTTACAGGGGACGGGGATGAAGCTTTCTTT.

V gene TRBV27 combines with J gene TRBJ1-2; tentative D call: TRBD1 (5 bases). CDR3 length: 15 residues. Deletions cut 8 bases from V and 5 bases from J, with 21 bases between. Germline CDR1 MNHEY, CDR2 SMNVEV (reference sequence). The CDR3 sequence is CASSSFREGTYGYTF. The DNA for the CDR3 is TGTGCCAGCTCAAGTTTCAGGGAGGGAACTTATGGCTACACCTTC.

V is TRBV2 and J is TRBJ2-1, with D possibly TRBD2 on 6 matching bases. The CDR3 is 14 residues long. Trimming pared 8 bases from V and 8 bases from J, leaving 19 bases between. Per germline, CDR1 SNHLY and CDR2 FYNNEI. CDR3 region: CASDSRGSGHEQFF. CDR3 coding DNA: TGTGCCAGCGACTCCCGGGGGTCAGGCCATGAGCAGTTCTTC.

This chain joins TRBV14 and TRBJ2-1; possible D gene TRBD2, 6 bases. The ends were cut back, 1 base at V and 7 bases at J, with 11 bases in the middle. Germline V lookup: CDR1 SGHDN, CDR2 FVKESK. This CDR3 comprises 14 residues. CDR3 protein: CASSQVLASNEQFF. The CDR3, as DNA: TGTGCCAGCAGCCAAGTTCTAGCGTCAAATGAGCAGTTCTTC.

The chain joins TRBV5-1 to TRBJ2-7; possible D gene TRBD1, 7 bases. Germline V gene sequence: CDR1 SGHRS, CDR2 YFSETQ. The germline V and J ends were trimmed by 3 bases and 2 bases, with 15 bases remaining between them. There are 15 residues in the CDR3. The CDR3 loop reads CASSYDRAGPYEQYF. The CDR3 nucleotides read TGCGCCAGCAGCTACGACAGGGCGGGACCCTACGAGCAGTACTTC.

The chain carries TRBV4-3 and TRBJ1-1; D may be TRBD1 (5 bases). Germline CDR1 LGHNA, CDR2 YSLEER. The CDR3 consists of 13 residues. V was cut by 3 bases and J by 5 bases, with 10 bases left in between. CDR3 bases: TGCGCCAGCAGCCAGCCTCAGGGAACTGAAGCTTTCTTT. Translation gives CASSQPQGTEAFF.

The chain couples TRBV28 to TRBJ2-1; 10 positions agree with TRBD2. The CDR3 consists of 17 residues. The ends lost 5 bases at V and 0 bases at J; junction bases unmatched: 7. Germline loops: CDR1 MDHEN, CDR2 SYDVKM. The CDR3 reads CASSLRASGSSYNEQFF. The CDR3 nucleotides read TGTGCCAGCAGTCTAAGGGCTAGCGGGAGCTCCTACAATGAGCAGTTCTTC.

The chain carries TRBV5-1 and TRBJ2-7; TRBD1 matches at 7 bases. This CDR3 is built from 16 residues. With 1 base clipped from V and 2 bases from J, the junction kept 9 bases outside the gene matches. Germline CDR1 SGHRS, CDR2 YFSETQ. The DNA for the CDR3 is TGCGCCAGCAGCTTGACCCCCGACAGGGCCACCTACGAGCAGTACTTC. Its protein product is CASSLTPDRATYEQYF.

The V gene is TRBV28, the J gene TRBJ1-5, with TRBD1 as a possible D gene (5 bases). The germline CDR1 and CDR2 sequences are MDHEN and SYDVKM. CDR3 size: 12 residues. As DNA, the CDR3 is TGTGCGACTTATGGGGGGTATCAGCCCCAGCATTTT. It is translated as CATYGGYQPQHF.

This chain uses TRBV7-9 with TRBJ2-7; the match to TRBD1 covers 7 bases. Trimming at V came to 5 bases and at J to 5 bases, leaving 9 bases not matched to a gene. This CDR3 comprises 14 residues. CDR1 SEHNR and CDR2 FQNEAQ come from the germline V gene (reference sequence). The CDR3 loop reads CASSLDRVFNEQYF. Written as DNA, the CDR3 is TGTGCCAGCAGCCTCGACAGGGTGTTCAACGAGCAGTACTTC.

The CDR3 DNA is TGTGCCAGCAGCTCAGGAGACAGGGCGGACGAGACCCAGTACTTC. This encodes CASSSGDRADETQYF. The rearrangement joins TRBV13 to TRBJ2-5, with 7 bases aligning to TRBD1. CDR1 and CDR2 from the germline V gene are PRHDT and FYEKMQ (reference sequence). Trimming at V came to 4 bases and at J to 5 bases, leaving 10 bases not matched to a gene. This CDR3 spans 15 amino acids. Drawing the rest from reference TRBV13 and TRBJ2-5, the complete variable domain is AAGVIQSPRHLIKEKRETATLKCYPIPRHDTVYWYQQGPGQDPQFLISFYEKMQSDKGSIPDRFSAQQFSDYHSELNMSSLELGDSALYFCASSSGDRADETQYFGPGTRLLVL.

The sample holds a few counts of this clone. This chain links TRBV30 with TRBJ2-7; 11 bases fit TRBD1. This CDR3 spans 12 amino acids. V trimming: 5 bases; J trimming: 6 bases; junction bases outside the gene matches: 3. CDR1 GTSNPN and CDR2 SVGIG come from the germline V gene (reference sequence). The CDR3 loop reads CAWRTGGGEQYF. CDR3 DNA sequence: TGTGCCTGGCGGACAGGGGGCGGCGAGCAGTACTTC.

V gene TRBV30 combines with J gene TRBJ1-1, with D unclear. The V end was cut by 3 bases, the J end by 10 bases, with 12 bases between. The CDR3 runs to 11 residues. Germline CDR1 is GTSNPN and CDR2 is SVGIG (reference sequence). The CDR3 spells CAWSTEVIAFF. CDR3 nucleotides: TGTGCCTGGAGCACGGAGGTAATAGCTTTCTTT.

The chain combines TRBV7-6 with TRBJ2-1; D might be TRBD1 (6 bases). Germline CDR1 reads SGHVS; CDR2 reads FNYEAQ. The CDR3 runs 16 residues. Trimming pared 5 bases from V and 2 bases from J, leaving 16 bases between. CDR3 residues: CASSRQTGQTYNEQFF. The CDR3 DNA is TGTGCCAGCAGCCGACAAACCGGACAGACCTACAATGAGCAGTTCTTC.

The chain uses TRBV7-9 and TRBJ2-7, with D perhaps matching TRBD1 (6 bases). This CDR3 has 14 residues. Trimming pared 4 bases from V and 3 bases from J, leaving 13 bases between. Per germline, CDR1 SEHNR and CDR2 FQNEAQ (reference sequence). CDR3 DNA sequence: TGTGCCAGCAGCTACCGACAGGAGTTCTACGAGCAGTACTTC. Its translation: CASSYRQEFYEQYF.

V gene TRBV5-6 combines with J gene TRBJ2-1; 9 bases are shared with TRBD2. V lost 4 bases, J lost 0 bases, and 11 bases stayed unmatched. The CDR3 extends over 18 amino acids. Germline V CDR1 and CDR2: SGHDT, YYEEEE. The CDR3 loop reads CASSLDWREGLSYNEQFF. The CDR3 DNA reads as TGTGCCAGCAGCCTCGACTGGCGGGAGGGCCTCTCCTACAATGAGCAGTTCTTC.

The chain is built from TRBV6-6 and TRBJ2-1; TRBD2 might be the D (5 bases). CDR1 is MNHNY and CDR2 is SVGAGI in the germline V gene (reference sequence). This CDR3 region has 15 residues. Trimming removed 4 bases at V and 9 bases at J, with 19 bases between. CDR3 sequence reads: CASSLDPRGLGEQFF. In nucleotides, the CDR3 is TGTGCCAGCAGTTTGGACCCTAGAGGGCTGGGTGAGCAGTTCTTC.

The V call is TRBV4-1, the J call TRBJ2-7, with 10 nucleotides matching TRBD2. The ends lost 0 bases at V and 4 bases at J; junction bases unmatched: 3. The germline CDR1 and CDR2 sequences are MGHRA and YSYEKL. The CDR3 is made up of 15 amino acids. CDR3 sequence (DNA): TGCGCCAGCAGCCAAGATAAGCGGGAGGGTTACGAGCAGTACTTC. Protein product: CASSQDKREGYEQYF.

For this clone: Other DNA sequences in the sample encode the same CDR3. This sequence joins TRBV4-1 and TRBJ2-2; a weak D match, TRBD2 (5 bases). CDR3 length equals 14 residues. From germline, CDR1 is MGHRA and CDR2 YSYEKL. The ends were cut back, 4 bases at V and 1 base at J, with 7 bases in the middle. The CDR3 DNA reads TGCGCCAGCAGCCCCGGACTGAACACCGGGGAGCTGTTTTTT. Protein product: CASSPGLNTGELFF.

V usage is TRBV23-1 and J usage is TRBJ2-1, with 12 bases that match TRBD1. TRBV23-1 is identified as an open reading frame with a role that is uncertain. V lost 3 bases and J lost 9; bases outside the gene matches: 9. The CDR3 contains 16 residues. The CDR3 region is CASSQITGTGGTEQFF. DNA for the CDR3: TGCGCCAGCAGTCAGATAACCGGGACAGGGGGCACTGAGCAGTTCTTC.

V is TRBV2 and J is TRBJ1-6; TRBD1 is a possible D gene (5 bases). V lost 5 bases, J lost 4 bases, and 9 bases lay in between. Germline V gives CDR1 SNHLY, CDR2 FYNNEI. This CDR3 region has 14 residues. In DNA, the CDR3 is TGTGCCAGCAGTTCGGGGGGGTATAATTCACCCCTCCACTTT. Its translation is CASSSGGYNSPLHF. The variable domain in full, completed from reference TRBV2 and TRBJ1-6, reads EPEVTQTPSHQVTQMGQEVILRCVPISNHLYFYWYRQILGQKVEFLVSFYNNEISEKSEIFDDQFSVERPDGSNFTLKIRSTKLEDSAMYFCASSSGGYNSPLHFGNGTRLTVT.

This clone was counted only a few times. DNA for the CDR3: TGTGCCAGCAGTTACTCCCTTTATAGCAATCAGCCCCAGCATTTT. Translation: CASSYSLYSNQPQHF. The gene calls are TRBV6-5 and TRBJ1-5, with unresolved D. The germline V gene encodes CDR1 MNHEY and CDR2 SVGAGI. Trimming shortened V by 0 bases and J by 0 bases, and 6 bases separated the two germline ends. CDR3 length equals 15 residues.

The rearrangement uses TRBV11-2 and TRBJ2-2, with D perhaps TRBD2 (6 bases). This CDR3 is built from 17 residues. The V and J ends lost 1 base and 3 bases respectively, with 15 bases between them. Germline assignment: CDR1 SGHAT and CDR2 FQNNGV. The CDR3 reads CASSLALGGGDTGELFF. The DNA of the CDR3 is TGTGCCAGCAGCTTAGCACTGGGAGGCGGGGACACCGGGGAGCTGTTTTTT.

V usage is TRBV4-2 and J usage is TRBJ2-1; 11 bases are a match to TRBD2. V trimming: 4 bases; J trimming: 0 bases; junction bases outside the gene matches: 5. Per germline, CDR1 LGHNA and CDR2 YNFKEQ. The CDR3 runs to 17 residues. CDR3 nucleotide sequence: TGTGCCAGCAGCCTGAGACTAGCGGGAAGCTCCTACAATGAGCAGTTCTTC. It translates to CASSLRLAGSSYNEQFF.

V gene TRBV28 combines with J gene TRBJ2-5; TRBD1 is a possible D gene (6 bases). The CDR3 is 15 amino acids. Germline values: CDR1 MDHEN, CDR2 SYDVKM. V lost 1 base and J lost 5, with 14 bases in between. The chain's CDR3 is CASSLLAGAPETQYF. The CDR3 DNA reads TGTGCCAGCAGTTTATTGGCAGGGGCGCCCGAGACCCAGTACTTC.

The chain recombines TRBV30 with TRBJ1-4; 7 positions agree with TRBD1. Germline V gene sequence: CDR1 GTSNPN, CDR2 SVGIG (reference sequence). This CDR3 spans 15 amino acids. J was trimmed by 4 bases and V by 2 bases; bases with no gene match: 7. CDR3 amino acids: CAWSTGTVNNEKLFF. CDR3 nucleotides: TGTGCCTGGAGTACCGGGACAGTGAATAATGAAAAACTGTTTTTT. Combining the CDR3 with reference TRBV30 and TRBJ1-4 gives the whole variable domain SQTIHQWPATLVQPVGSPLSLECTVEGTSNPNLYWYRQAAGRGLQLLFYSVGIGQISSEVPQNLSASRPQDRQFILSSKKLLLSDSGFYLCAWSTGTVNNEKLFFGSGTQLSVL.

The rearrangement links TRBV5-1 to TRBJ2-5, with D perhaps TRBD2 (7 bases). The CDR3 extends over 14 amino acids. Germline assignment: CDR1 SGHRS and CDR2 YFSETQ. V lost 6 bases and J 3 bases, leaving 15 bases between the germline ends. The CDR3 DNA sequence: TGCGCCAGCATGAAAACGGGGGGCAAAGAGACCCAGTACTTC. Residues: CASMKTGGKETQYF.